The T cell receptor (beta chain) under discussion was sequenced for a study of vaccination effects on CD4 cells after COVID-19. A word on this clone: Its antigen is currently unknown.

This CDR3 has 16 amino acids. Trimming at V came to 0 bases and at J to 2 bases, leaving 6 bases not matched to a gene. Germline V gene data show CDR1 as SEHNR and CDR2 as FQNEAQ (reference sequence). Before any sequencing was done, the ViraFEST assay used viral peptide pools to expand antigen-specific CD4+ T cells. Subsequent to 10 days of culture, CD4+ T cells were isolated. Libraries were prepared by immunoSEQ multiplex PCR; TCRdb keeps only in-frame clonotypes and omits some of them. The sample has about 31,000 clones, roughly two thirds seen once. The receptor was derived from a human donor who received a COVID-19 vaccine. The sequenced sample was CD4+ T cells from PBMCs cultured with HCoV-229E spike peptides, obtained before COVID-19 vaccination. The chain links TRBV7-9 to TRBJ2-7; TRBD1 agrees at 8 bases. This CDR3 is CASSLARTGHAYEQYF. The CDR3 coding sequence is TGTGCCAGCAGCTTAGCTCGGACAGGGCACGCCTACGAGCAGTACTTC.